The 12 T cell receptor beta chains listed next were all sequenced from one sample in a study of CD8+ T cells in alopecia areata. It was cDNA, reverse transcribed from extracted RNA, that served as the sequencing template. Clones were read by immunoSEQ multiplex PCR, and TCRdb kept only the in-frame ones, dropping some. This table holds around 200,000 clones, around 63% found once. The sequencing here drew on CD4+ T cells sorted from blood, taken at week 0. Every receptor here comes from a human donor with alopecia areata.

This clone was counted a single time. CDR3 loop: CAWTMGGQTSYGYTF. In DNA, the CDR3 is TGTGCCTGGACGATGGGTGGACAGACTAGCTATGGCTACACCTTC. The rearrangement links TRBV30 to TRBJ1-2; the D gene is possibly TRBD1 (6 bases). Per germline, CDR1 GTSNPN and CDR2 SVGIG (reference sequence). The V gene lost 4 bases and the J gene lost 4 bases, with 19 bases spanning the gap. The CDR3 extends over 15 amino acids.

The V and J genes are TRBV29-1 and TRBJ2-1, with 7 nucleotides matching TRBD1. This CDR3 spans 14 amino acids. Germline values: CDR1 SQVTM, CDR2 ANQGSEA. With 7 bases clipped from V and 7 bases from J, the junction kept 13 bases outside the gene matches. Written as DNA, the CDR3 is TGCAGCGCCGGCGGAAGACAGGGTGGGAATGAGCAGTTCTTC. Protein product: CSAGGRQGGNEQFF.

V gene TRBV19 combines with J gene TRBJ2-7, with D tentatively TRBD1 (6 bases). Germline CDR1 LNHDA, CDR2 SQIVND (reference sequence). The CDR3 runs 14 residues. Deletions cut 2 bases from V and 5 bases from J, with 13 bases between. CDR3 sequence: CASSITRDNDEQYF. In DNA, the CDR3 is TGTGCCAGTAGTATAACTCGGGACAACGACGAGCAGTACTTC.

The chain has TRBV1 and TRBJ1-6; TRBD1 is the table's D call and was not checked against the DNA. TRBV1 is deemed a pseudogene. This CDR3 comprises 15 residues. The CDR3 loop reads CTSSSSWTGNSPLHF. DNA of the CDR3: TGCACCAGCAGCTCATCGTGGACAGGGAATTCACCCCTCCACTTT.

This clone occurred once. Other DNA sequences in this specimen translate into the identical CDR3. The V gene is TRBV5-1, the J gene TRBJ2-5; weak D call: TRBD2 (6 bases). The length of the CDR3 is 14 residues. The V end was cut by 1 base, the J end by 2 bases, with 9 bases between. The germline V gene encodes CDR1 SGHRS and CDR2 YFSETQ. The chain's CDR3 is CASSLRGIQETQYF. DNA for the CDR3: TGCGCCAGCAGCTTGCGGGGGATTCAAGAGACCCAGTACTTC.

This clone was observed a few times. This rearrangement joins TRBV7-2 to TRBJ1-1; D call uncertain. Germline V gene lookup returns CDR1 SGHTA and CDR2 FQGNSA. V was trimmed by 1 base and J by 9 bases, leaving 9 bases between them. This CDR3 comprises 12 residues. For the CDR3, the DNA is TGTGCCAGCAGCTTAGATTTAGCGAAAGCTTTCTTT. It translates to CASSLDLAKAFF.

This chain joins TRBV6-5 and TRBJ2-1, with D unresolved. The germline V and J ends were trimmed by 5 bases and 6 bases, with 11 bases remaining between them. Germline-derived CDR1 and CDR2 are MNHEY and SVGAGI. The length of the CDR3 is 13 residues. The CDR3 loop is CASSDTRSNEQFF. CDR3 bases: TGTGCCAGCAGTGACACTCGAAGCAATGAGCAGTTCTTC.

The chain uses TRBV29-1 and TRBJ2-3; D may match TRBD1 or TRBD2 (5 bases each). CDR1 is SQVTM and CDR2 is ANQGSEA in the germline V gene. V was pared by 7 bases and J by 6 bases, with 14 bases between. There are 12 residues in the CDR3. CDR3 coding DNA: TGCAGCGCAGGGACGTCTTTCGATACGCAGTATTTT. Amino acids: CSAGTSFDTQYF.

This clone was picked up one time. This chain connects TRBV29-1 to TRBJ1-2; no reliable D call. Per the germline V gene, CDR1 is SQVTM and CDR2 is ANQGSEA. The CDR3 is made up of 15 amino acids. V was pared by 1 base and J by 5 bases, with 17 bases between. CDR3 residues: CSVEGSAQGTYGYTF. The CDR3, as DNA: TGCAGCGTTGAAGGGTCGGCCCAAGGAACTTATGGCTACACCTTC.

The V gene is TRBV10-3, the J gene TRBJ2-5; the D gene is possibly TRBD2 (5 bases). V gave up 9 bases and J gave up 5 bases, with 16 bases separating them. This CDR3 is 13 amino acids long. Germline CDR1 reads ENHRY; CDR2 reads SYGVKD. This chain's CDR3 is CAISPSTGETQYF. The CDR3 DNA is TGTGCCATTAGCCCTTCAACGGGGGAGACCCAGTACTTC.

The chain has TRBV11-3 and TRBJ2-5; 10 positions agree with TRBD2. From germline, CDR1 is SGHNT and CDR2 YENEEA. The CDR3 runs 15 residues. V trimming: 1 base; J trimming: 2 bases; junction bases outside the gene matches: 1. The CDR3 region is CASSLGTSGQETQYF. Written as DNA, the CDR3 is TGTGCCAGCAGCTTAGGGACTAGCGGACAAGAGACCCAGTACTTC.

On this clone: The same CDR3 can be traced to other DNA sequences in this sample. V usage is TRBV29-1 and J usage is TRBJ2-7; no firm D call. The CDR3 consists of 12 residues. Per germline, CDR1 SQVTM and CDR2 ANQGSEA. V lost 5 bases, J lost 0 bases, and 8 bases lay in between. CDR3: CSVRRSSYEQYF. The CDR3 nucleotides read TGCAGCGTTCGAAGAAGCTCCTACGAGCAGTACTTC.